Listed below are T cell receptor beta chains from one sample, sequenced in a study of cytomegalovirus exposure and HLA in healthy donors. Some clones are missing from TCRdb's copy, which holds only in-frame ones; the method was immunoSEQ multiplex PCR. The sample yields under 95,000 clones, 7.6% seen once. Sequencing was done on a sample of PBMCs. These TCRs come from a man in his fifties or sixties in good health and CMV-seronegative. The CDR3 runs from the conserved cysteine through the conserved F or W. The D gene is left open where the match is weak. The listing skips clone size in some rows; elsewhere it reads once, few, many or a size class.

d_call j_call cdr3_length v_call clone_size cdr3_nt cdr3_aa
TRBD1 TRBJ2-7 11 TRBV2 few TGTGCCAGCAGTGATAGGACAGGGAAGTACTTC CASSDRTGKYF
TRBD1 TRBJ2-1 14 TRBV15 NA TGTGCCACCAGCAGGGACAGGGTAGGGGATGAGCAGTTCTTC CATSRDRVGDEQFF
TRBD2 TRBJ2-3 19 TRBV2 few TGTGCCAGCAGTGGGGGCAGGGGACTAGCGGGGCATAGCACAGATACGCAGTATTTT CASSGGRGLAGHSTDTQYF
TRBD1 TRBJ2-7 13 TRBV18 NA TGTGCCAGCTCACCGGGGACAGGGGACGAGCAGTACTTC CASSPGTGDEQYF
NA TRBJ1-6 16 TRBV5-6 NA TGTGCCAGCAGCTTGGGGGCTGGGCTAAATAATTCACCCCTCCACTTT CASSLGAGLNNSPLHF
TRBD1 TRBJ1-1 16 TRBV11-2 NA TGTGCCAGCAGCTTATCAATTACAGGGGAAGGGACTGAAGCTTTCTTT CASSLSITGEGTEAFF
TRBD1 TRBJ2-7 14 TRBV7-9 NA TGTGCCAGCAGCCAGACAGGGGAGGACTACGAGCAGTACTTC CASSQTGEDYEQYF
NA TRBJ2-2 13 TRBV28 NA TGTGCCAGCAGTTTCCAGAACACCGGGGAGCTGTTTTTT CASSFQNTGELFF
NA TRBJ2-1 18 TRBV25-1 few TGTGCCAGCAGTGAAGCTCCTCTCGGGAGAGGGCCCTACAATGAGCAGTTCTTC CASSEAPLGRGPYNEQFF
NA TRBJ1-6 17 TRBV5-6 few TGTGCCAGCAGCCCTCGTGGGCAGTCCCCGGTTTATTCACCCCTCCACTTT CASSPRGQSPVYSPLHF
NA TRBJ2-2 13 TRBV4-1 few TGCGCCAGCAGCCAAGGCGTTACCGGGGAGCTGTTTTTT CASSQGVTGELFF